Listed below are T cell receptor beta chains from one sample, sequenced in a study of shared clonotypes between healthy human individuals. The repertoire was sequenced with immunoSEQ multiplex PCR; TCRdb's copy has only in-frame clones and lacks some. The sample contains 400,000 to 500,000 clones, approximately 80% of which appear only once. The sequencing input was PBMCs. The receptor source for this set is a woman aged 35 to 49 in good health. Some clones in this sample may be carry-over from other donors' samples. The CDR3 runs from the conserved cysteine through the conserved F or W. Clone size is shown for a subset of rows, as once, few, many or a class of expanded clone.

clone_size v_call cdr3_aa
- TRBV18 CASSPGGREGDTQYF
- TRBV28 CASSLAGVIYEQYF
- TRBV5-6 CASSLLAGGTDTQYF
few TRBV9 CASSVAGGGDEQFF
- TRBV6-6 CASSSRGANTGELFF
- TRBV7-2 CASSLLDSSNQPQHF
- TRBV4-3 CASSQGAATANYGYTF
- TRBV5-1 CASSLALPTDTQYF
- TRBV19 CASSMMAGLSEQFF
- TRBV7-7 CASSLAGGYNEQFF
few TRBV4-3 CASSRQYQETQYF
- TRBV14 CASSFRALSLYEQYF
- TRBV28 CASSSTGKEQYF
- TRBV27 CASSFTRVSVQYF
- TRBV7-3 CASSLVYLGGADEKLFF
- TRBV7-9 CASSRGAGELFF
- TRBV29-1 CSAVAGATGELFF
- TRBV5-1 CASSLGPVYNEQFF
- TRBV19 CASSIRDGINYGYTF
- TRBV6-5 CASSYSGHSTIYF
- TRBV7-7 CASSPDRDSGANVLTF
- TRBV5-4 CASRKGGGSTEAFF
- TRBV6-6 CASSYSVGAFF
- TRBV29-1 CSVGTAKSETQYF
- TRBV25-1 CASSEPPPTPDTQYF
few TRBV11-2 CASSLSRGAWEETQYF
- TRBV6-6 CASSYGDRGPSPLHF
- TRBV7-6 CASSPRLAGGPSEQFF
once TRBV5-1 CASSLGGTGVNEQYF
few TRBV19 CASSITGTGPQEQYF
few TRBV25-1 CASSEYGGRQETQYF
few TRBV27 CASRVDRNTEAFF
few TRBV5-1 CASTLGQTNTEAFF
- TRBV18 CASSQTGTDTQYF
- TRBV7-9 CASSLGTGSSPLHF
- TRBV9 CASSRLAGYQETQYF
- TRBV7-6 CASSLEFGANQPQHF
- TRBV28 CASSLPLRGASRNTIYF
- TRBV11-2 CASSSMLSSYNEQFF
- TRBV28 CASSSPGPYEQYF
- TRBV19 CASSPSASGIAEQYF
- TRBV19 CASSSQGQETQYF
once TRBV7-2 CASSSYQGEQYF
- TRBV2 CASSGPLADAYNEQFF
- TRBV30 CAWMSGVTEAFF
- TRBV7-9 CASARASSYEQYF
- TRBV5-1 CASSSGSSTHNEQFF
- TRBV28 CASSRSGVSNQPQHF
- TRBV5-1 CASSPQTSGRIGELFF
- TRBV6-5 CASSFGPQNEQFF
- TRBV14 CASSQVNSNTGELFF
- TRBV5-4 CASSRTSGSRNEQLF
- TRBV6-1 CAGATGQDPYEQYF
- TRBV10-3 CAISERDLDEQFF
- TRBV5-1 CASSLEASGSYNEQFF
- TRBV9 CASSSAGTGWHEQYF
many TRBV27 CASMVLSGGSGVETQYF
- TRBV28 CASSQGTGEKLFF
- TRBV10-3 CAISESTGNSYEQYF